The 27 T cell receptor beta chains in this list originate from one sample, sequenced in a study of long-term antiretroviral therapy in people with HIV. Version v3.0 of the immunoSEQ assay was performed at survey level. Generated by immunoSEQ multiplex PCR, the TCRdb table keeps only in-frame clones and is missing some. There are approximately 32,000 clones in the sample; 83% occur only once, and roughly 7.9% lies in the top ten. This material consisted of unsorted PBMCs, taken 0.4 years before starting antiretroviral therapy. These receptors all stem from a man between 18 and 29 years old with HIV.

The chain links TRBV4-1 to TRBJ1-2; D remains ambiguous. The V and J ends lost 1 base and 7 bases respectively, with 13 bases between them. The CDR3 is 14 residues long. Germline V CDR1 and CDR2: MGHRA, YSYEKL. CDR3 in amino acids: CASSQGQDTGGYTF. The CDR3 bases are TGCGCCAGCAGCCAAGGTCAGGATACGGGTGGCTACACCTTC.

The chain carries TRBV21-1 and TRBJ2-7. TRBV21-1 is a documented pseudogene. This CDR3 is 10 amino acids long. CDR3 nucleotides: TGTGCCAGCAGGAAATACGAGCAGTACTTC. Its translation: CASRKYEQYF.

V and J are TRBV30 and TRBJ1-4; tentative D call: TRBD1 (6 bases). With 0 bases removed from V and 3 bases from J, the gap between germline ends came to 8 bases. The CDR3 runs 14 residues. Germline CDR1 and CDR2: GTSNPN and SVGIG (reference sequence). CDR3 nucleotide sequence: TGTGCCTGGAGTGTAGGGGGGGCTAATGAAAAACTGTTTTTT. Translating it yields CAWSVGGANEKLFF.

This sequence joins TRBV14 and TRBJ2-1; D remains unclear. The CDR3 is 10 amino acids. Germline V gene lookup returns CDR1 SGHDN and CDR2 FVKESK. Trimming took off 6 bases at V and 10 bases at J, with 7 bases between the two ends. CDR3 coding DNA: TGTGCCAGCAGTCTCGGAGAGCAGTTCTTC. It codes for CASSLGEQFF.

This chain joins TRBV5-1 and TRBJ2-7; D could derive from TRBD1 or TRBD2 (7 bases each). CDR1 is SGHRS, CDR2 YFSETQ, per germline. Trimming cost V 4 bases and J 5 bases, with 16 bases left between them. The CDR3 runs 14 residues. The CDR3 region is CASSPGGGGDEQYF. CDR3 nucleotide sequence: TGCGCCAGCAGCCCAGGGGGAGGGGGCGACGAGCAGTACTTC.

V gene TRBV18 combines with J gene TRBJ2-7, with 8 bases aligning to TRBD2. Trimming at V came to 6 bases and at J to 3 bases, leaving 4 bases not matched to a gene. The length of the CDR3 is 13 residues. Germline CDR1 and CDR2: KGHSH and LQKENI. The CDR3 DNA follows: TGTGCCAGCTCGTCCGGGACTAGCTACGAGCAGTACTTC. It codes for CASSSGTSYEQYF.

V gene TRBV19 combines with J gene TRBJ2-2, with D perhaps being TRBD1 or TRBD2 (5 bases each). The length of the CDR3 is 14 residues. Trimming shortened V by 7 bases and J by 1 base, and 10 bases separated the two germline ends. Germline V gene data show CDR1 as LNHDA and CDR2 as SQIVND (reference sequence). This CDR3 reads CASMWDGNTGELFF. CDR3 DNA sequence: TGTGCCAGTATGTGGGACGGGAACACCGGGGAGCTGTTTTTT.

The V and J genes are TRBV7-9 and TRBJ2-7; D may match TRBD1 or TRBD2 (5 bases each). This CDR3 has 14 residues. Trimming took 5 bases from V and 4 from J, leaving 15 bases between them. Germline V gene lookup returns CDR1 SEHNR and CDR2 FQNEAQ (reference sequence). The CDR3 reads CASSPAGAAYEQYF. CDR3 DNA: TGTGCCAGCAGCCCCGCCGGGGCGGCTTACGAGCAGTACTTC.

The table lists this clone with a few counts. The chain has TRBV28 and TRBJ1-2; D is unresolved. Trimming removed 5 bases at V and 4 bases at J, with 8 bases between. CDR1 and CDR2 (germline): MDHEN, SYDVKM. This CDR3 region has 12 residues. The CDR3 sequence is CASSPLSYGYTF. CDR3 coding DNA: TGTGCCAGCAGTCCACTCTCCTATGGCTACACCTTC.

The V call is TRBV5-1, the J call TRBJ2-3, with D possibly TRBD2 on 6 matching bases. Germline CDR1 and CDR2: SGHRS and YFSETQ. Deletions cut 4 bases from V and 1 base from J, with 10 bases between. This CDR3 contains 14 residues. The CDR3 region has the DNA TGCGCCAGCAGCGGGCGGGGAGGCACAGATACGCAGTATTTT. Translated: CASSGRGGTDTQYF. The full variable domain, completed using reference TRBV5-1 and TRBJ2-3, is KAGVTQTPRYLIKTRGQQVTLSCSPISGHRSVSWYQQTPGQGLQFLFEYFSETQRNKGNFPGRFSGRQFSNSRSEMNVSTLELGDSALYLCASSGRGGTDTQYFGPGTRLTVL.

J is TRBJ1-4 and V is TRBV19; no firm D call. This CDR3 comprises 14 residues. V was pared by 3 bases and J by 7 bases, with 12 bases between. Germline V CDR1 and CDR2: LNHDA, SQIVND (reference sequence). The CDR3 loop reads CASSISTAGEKLFF. In nucleotides, the CDR3 is TGTGCCAGTAGTATCTCGACCGCTGGTGAAAAACTGTTTTTT.

This clone has more than one count but fewer than ten. This sequence joins TRBV4-3 and TRBJ2-6; TRBD2 matches 7 bases. CDR3 size: 16 residues. The junction had 1 base not matched to a gene; V was cut back by 1 base and J by 1 base. Germline values: CDR1 LGHNA, CDR2 YSLEER. The CDR3 protein is CASSQVGGSGANVLTF. The DNA of the CDR3 is TGCGCCAGCAGCCAAGTGGGGGGGTCTGGGGCCAACGTCCTGACTTTC.

This chain links TRBV11-1 with TRBJ2-1; possible D gene TRBD1, 6 bases. Germline values: CDR1 SGHAT, CDR2 FQDESV (reference sequence). The CDR3 loop spans 14 amino acids. Between the trimmed V and J ends, which lost 4 bases and 5 bases, there was a span of 12 bases. CDR3: CASSYRRQDNEQFF. The CDR3 DNA sequence: TGTGCCAGCAGCTACAGACGACAGGACAATGAGCAGTTCTTC.

The chain recombines TRBV7-9 with TRBJ2-7; possibly TRBD2 for D (5 bases). Per germline, CDR1 SEHNR and CDR2 FQNEAQ (reference sequence). With 0 bases removed from V and 4 bases from J, the gap between germline ends came to 10 bases. CDR3 size: 14 residues. CDR3 in DNA: TGTGCCAGCAGCTTAGCGGGAGTGTATTACGAGCAGTACTTC. Amino acid sequence: CASSLAGVYYEQYF.

The genes are TRBV5-5 and TRBJ1-2, with 7 bases fitting TRBD1. The CDR3 extends over 18 amino acids. CDR1 is SGHKS and CDR2 is YYEKEE in the germline V gene (reference sequence). Trimming took 1 base from V and 3 from J; bases not matched to a gene: 15. CDR3 bases: TGTGCCAGCAGCTTGACGGGCGGGGGTCAGGGGGAGGACTATGGCTACACCTTC. It codes for CASSLTGGGQGEDYGYTF.

This chain joins TRBV6-6 and TRBJ2-7; 12 nucleotides line up with TRBD2. The germline V gene has CDR1 MNHNY and CDR2 SVGAGI (reference sequence). CDR3 length: 15 residues. Losses at the gene ends were 5 bases for V and 7 bases for J; bases not matched to a gene: 9. This chain's CDR3 is CASSASSSGRGEQYF. Written as DNA, the CDR3 is TGTGCCAGCAGTGCATCGTCTAGCGGGAGGGGGGAGCAGTACTTC.

The chain links TRBV5-4 to TRBJ2-6; D not certain. CDR1 is SGHNT and CDR2 is YYREEE in the germline V gene (reference sequence). CDR3 length equals 16 residues. V lost 4 bases and J lost 0, with 11 bases in between. CDR3 nucleotides: TGTGCCAGCAGCCAAGTGGGCGGCTCTGGGGCCAACGTCCTGACTTTC. Translation gives CASSQVGGSGANVLTF.

The chain couples TRBV19 to TRBJ2-5, with 9 bases lining up with TRBD2. Trimming cost V 1 base and J 4 bases; bases outside gene matches: 1. The CDR3 loop spans 14 amino acids. The germline gives CDR1 LNHDA, CDR2 SQIVND (reference sequence). CDR3 in DNA: TGTGCCAGTAGTATAGGAGCGGGGGGAGAGACCCAGTACTTC. It specifies CASSIGAGGETQYF. Full variable domain (rest looked up from reference TRBV19 and TRBJ2-5): DGGITQSPKYLFRKEGQNVTLSCEQNLNHDAMYWYRQDPGQGLRLIYYSQIVNDFQKGDIAEGYSVSREKKESFPLTVTSAQKNPTAFYLCASSIGAGGETQYFGPGTRLLVL.

The chain has TRBV29-1 and TRBJ1-4; D ambiguous. Trimming left V 4 bases short and J 10 bases short, with 19 bases between. CDR1 is SQVTM, CDR2 ANQGSEA, per germline. The CDR3 covers 14 residues. The CDR3 bases are TGCAGCGTTGTAAGCCAGGCCAATAAACGAAAACTGTTTTTT. It codes for CSVVSQANKRKLFF.

The J gene is TRBJ2-1, the V gene TRBV5-6, with a weak D call TRBD2 (6 bases). Per the germline V gene, CDR1 is SGHDT and CDR2 is YYEEEE. The CDR3 contains 14 residues. V was clipped by 4 bases and J by 9 bases, with 17 bases between them. CDR3 residues: CASSPIVTGGEQFF. The CDR3 DNA reads TGTGCCAGCAGCCCGATAGTTACCGGGGGTGAGCAGTTCTTC.

CDR3 sequence reads: CASSTYRRLLEDTQYF. CDR3 in DNA: TGTGCCAGCAGCACGTACAGGAGACTCCTGGAAGATACGCAGTATTTT. The chain is built from TRBV7-8 and TRBJ2-3; D may be TRBD1 (5 bases). The CDR3 runs to 16 residues. Trimming pared 5 bases from V and 5 bases from J, leaving 20 bases between. Germline V gene data show CDR1 as SGHVS and CDR2 as FQNEAQ.

This rearrangement joins TRBV15 to TRBJ2-7; possibly TRBD1 or TRBD2 for D (6 bases each). The CDR3 totals 17 residues. Germline lookup yields CDR1 LNHNV and CDR2 YYDKDF (reference sequence). The V gene lost 2 bases and the J gene lost 6 bases, with 23 bases spanning the gap. CDR3 region: CATSRTLARGRTGEQYF. CDR3 in DNA: TGTGCCACCAGCAGAACCCTGGCCCGGGGGCGGACTGGCGAGCAGTACTTC.

The gene calls are TRBV4-2 and TRBJ1-5; D remains unclear. Germline V gene data show CDR1 as LGHNA and CDR2 as YNFKEQ. The CDR3 length is 15 residues. Trimming removed 0 bases from V and 0 bases from J, with 6 bases in between. The CDR3 loop reads CASSQEGYSNQPQHF. CDR3 nucleotides: TGTGCCAGCAGCCAAGAAGGATATAGCAATCAGCCCCAGCATTTT.

The chain has TRBV11-2 and TRBJ2-1, with D perhaps TRBD2 (6 bases). Germline V gene lookup returns CDR1 SGHAT and CDR2 FQNNGV. The CDR3 is 14 amino acids. With 3 bases removed from V and 5 bases from J, the gap between germline ends came to 11 bases. The CDR3 protein is CASSFAGGNNEQFF. For the CDR3, the DNA is TGTGCCAGCAGCTTCGCCGGAGGGAACAATGAGCAGTTCTTC.

The rearrangement joins TRBV12-5 to TRBJ2-7; no clear D. This CDR3 is 13 amino acids long. Trimming stripped 1 base from V and 5 bases from J, with 9 bases between. Germline V lookup: CDR1 LGHNT, CDR2 FRNRAP. The CDR3 region has the DNA TGTGCTAGTGGTTTGGGACCAAGGGACGAGCAGTACTTC. Translation: CASGLGPRDEQYF. The variable domain in full, with the rest retrieved from reference TRBV12-5 and TRBJ2-7, is DARVTQTPRHKVTEMGQEVTMRCQPILGHNTVFWYRQTMMQGLELLAYFRNRAPLDDSGMPKDRFSAEMPDATLATLKIQPSEPRDSAVYFCASGLGPRDEQYFGPGTRLTVT.

This clone was detected only once. This chain links TRBV5-1 with TRBJ2-7; D may correspond to TRBD1 or TRBD2 (5 bases each). The V end lost 0 bases, the J end lost 5 bases, and 12 bases lay between the germline ends. Germline values: CDR1 SGHRS, CDR2 YFSETQ. This CDR3 has 14 amino acids. CDR3 region: CASSLGEGFNEQYF. In DNA, the CDR3 is TGCGCCAGCAGCTTGGGAGAGGGGTTCAACGAGCAGTACTTC.

J is TRBJ2-1 and V is TRBV7-3; 10 nucleotides match TRBD2. Trimming removed 5 bases from V and 3 bases from J; junction bases left unmatched: 10. This CDR3 comprises 17 residues. Germline CDR1 is SGHTA and CDR2 is FQGTGA. Here the CDR3 reads CASSETPSGGHYNEQFF. CDR3 sequence (DNA): TGTGCCAGCAGCGAGACTCCTAGCGGGGGCCACTACAATGAGCAGTTCTTC.